Presented here are 20 T cell receptor beta chains from one specimen sequenced in a study of human T cells and chemical hapten exposure. Stated time point: patch test 2, 6 weeks after DPC sensitization. Treatment meaning: therapeutic diphenylcyclopropenone sensitization with weekly scalp DPC. TCRdb re-derived calls from the RACE reads in MiXCR, one entry per CDR3 protein. The sample lists approximately 110,000 distinct CDR3 sequences, 9.2% seen once, with 3.1% in the top ten. Specimen: whole blood, collected in connection with sensitization to the hapten diphenylcyclopropenone (DPC). These receptors were taken from a woman in her 40s with alopecia areata. Some clones in this sample may be carry-over from other donors' samples.

This clonotype was counted ten times or more. The CDR3: CASTATGYGYTF. The CDR3 nucleotides read TGTGCCAGCACCGCGACAGGGTATGGCTACACCTTC. The rearrangement links TRBV12-3 or TRBV12-4 to TRBJ1-2; 7 nucleotides agree with TRBD1. This CDR3 comprises 12 residues. V was pared by 7 bases and J by 5 bases, with 4 bases of the junction left unmatched.

V is TRBV7-6 and J is TRBJ2-5; no reliable D call. CDR3 length: 14 amino acids. Trimming pared 7 bases from V and 1 base from J, leaving 13 bases between. Germline V gives CDR1 SGHVS, CDR2 FNYEAQ. Here the CDR3 reads CASKTFNRQETQYF. The CDR3 nucleotides are TGTGCCAGCAAAACATTCAATCGCCAAGAGACCCAGTACTTC.

This clonotype has a handful of counts. The gene calls are TRBV9 and TRBJ1-3; D not resolved. The CDR3 has 14 residues. Germline-derived CDR1 and CDR2 are SGDLS and YYNGEE. Trimming took off 0 bases at V and 1 base at J, with 5 bases between the two ends. The CDR3 loop is CASSVAGSGNTIYF. CDR3 nucleotide sequence: TGTGCCAGCAGCGTAGCTGGATCTGGAAACACCATATATTTT. The entire variable domain, with the rest obtained from reference TRBV9 and TRBJ1-3, is as follows: DSGVTQTPKHLITATGQRVTLRCSPRSGDLSVYWYQQSLDQGLQFLIQYYNGEERAKGNILERFSAQQFPDLHSELNLSSLELGDSALYFCASSVAGSGNTIYFGEGSWLTVV.

This clonotype has a count of ten or more. The genes are TRBV18 and TRBJ1-4; TRBD1 matches at 8 bases. Trimming removed 0 bases from V and 8 bases from J; junction bases left unmatched: 5. Germline CDR1 and CDR2: KGHSH and LQKENI. This CDR3 contains 15 residues. The CDR3: CASSPPQGVGEKLFF. DNA of the CDR3: TGTGCCAGCTCACCACCACAGGGGGTGGGAGAAAAACTGTTTTTT.

This clonotype came up many times. The chain links TRBV4-3 to TRBJ2-1; D could derive from TRBD1 or TRBD2 (7 bases each). This CDR3 has 15 amino acids. Per germline, CDR1 LGHNA and CDR2 YSLEER. V was shortened by 2 bases and J by 6 bases, with 14 bases between the two germline ends. CDR3 region: CASSQPAGGGNEQFF. CDR3 coding DNA: TGCGCCAGCAGCCAACCCGCAGGGGGGGGCAATGAGCAGTTCTTC.

This clonotype was counted ten times or more. V usage is TRBV10-3 and J usage is TRBJ1-4, with D perhaps TRBD1 (5 bases). This CDR3 contains 16 residues. The germline gives CDR1 ENHRY, CDR2 SYGVKD. V was clipped by 4 bases and J by 0 bases, with 12 bases between them. CDR3 bases: TGTGCCATCAGTGCCGAAACAGGTTCAACTAATGAAAAACTGTTTTTT. Residues: CAISAETGSTNEKLFF.

The rearrangement uses TRBV18 and TRBJ1-6, with a weak D call TRBD1 (5 bases). The CDR3 is 18 amino acids. Germline-derived CDR1 and CDR2 are KGHSH and LQKENI. With 3 bases removed from V and 7 bases from J, the gap between germline ends came to 22 bases. The CDR3 spells CASSPVLGTVAQNSPLHF. As DNA, the CDR3 is TGTGCCAGCTCACCTGTCCTGGGGACGGTGGCCCAGAATTCACCCCTCCACTTT.

J is TRBJ2-1 and V is TRBV7-9; TRBD2 matches at 13 bases. There are 16 residues in the CDR3. The junction had 1 base not matched to a gene; V was cut back by 2 bases and J by 3 bases. Germline loops: CDR1 SEHNR, CDR2 FQNEAQ (reference sequence). In DNA form, the CDR3 reads TGTGCCAGCAGCTTACGACTAGCGGGGGGCTACAATGAGCAGTTCTTC. Protein: CASSLRLAGGYNEQFF.

The gene calls are TRBV12-3 or TRBV12-4 and TRBJ1-4; no reliable D call. V lost 4 bases, J lost 7 bases, and 13 bases lay in between. The CDR3 contains 14 residues. The CDR3 reads CASSSRLLGEKLFF. The CDR3 nucleotides are TGTGCCAGCAGTTCCCGGCTTCTGGGTGAAAAACTGTTTTTT.

This clonotype was seen at least ten times. The chain links TRBV6-5 to TRBJ1-5; D remains unclear. The CDR3 runs 15 residues. V lost 5 bases and J 0 bases, leaving 11 bases between the germline ends. Germline V gives CDR1 MNHEY, CDR2 SVGAGI. The CDR3 reads CASSPPGYSNQPQHF. The CDR3 bases are TGTGCCAGCAGTCCCCCAGGTTATAGCAATCAGCCCCAGCATTTT.

This clonotype was seen more than once but under ten times. This sequence joins TRBV29-1 and TRBJ1-4; no firm D call. The V and J ends lost 8 bases and 8 bases respectively, with 12 bases between them. Germline lookup yields CDR1 SQVTM and CDR2 ANQGSEA. CDR3 size: 11 residues. CDR3 DNA sequence: TGCAGCTGCCCTGTTGGGGAAAAACTGTTTTTT. Translated, it gives CSCPVGEKLFF.

Details on this clonotype: One base away lies a much larger clone, so this may be a sequencing read error. V and J are TRBV9 and TRBJ2-4; weak D call: TRBD2 (7 bases). The germline V gene encodes CDR1 SGDLS and CDR2 YYNGEE. This CDR3 has 20 amino acids. V was clipped by 4 bases and J by 7 bases, with 33 bases between them. CDR3: CASSPSPPGQAHKGGNIQYF. The CDR3 DNA reads as TGTGCCAGCAGCCCAAGCCCCCCGGGCCAGGCCCACAAGGGGGGGAACATTCAGTACTTC.

This clonotype was seen ten or more times. The chain employs TRBV12-3 or TRBV12-4 and TRBJ2-5; possible D gene TRBD1, 5 bases. CDR3 length: 14 amino acids. V was trimmed by 2 bases and J by 6 bases, leaving 13 bases between them. This CDR3 is CASSLLPGQKTQYF. The CDR3 DNA is TGTGCCAGCAGTTTACTCCCAGGGCAGAAGACCCAGTACTTC.

This clonotype was found many times. The chain carries TRBV25-1 and TRBJ1-2; no definite D call. CDR1 is MGHDK, CDR2 SYGVNS, per germline. V was clipped by 2 bases and J by 6 bases, with 10 bases between them. The CDR3 spans 13 residues. The CDR3 DNA reads as TGTGCCAGCAGTGAACGCGGGAAGGATGGCTACACCTTC. Translation gives CASSERGKDGYTF.

This clonotype was detected ten times or more. This rearrangement joins TRBV20-1 to TRBJ1-1; D is perhaps TRBD1 (5 bases). CDR1 and CDR2 from the germline V gene are DFQATT and SNEGSKA (reference sequence). The CDR3 has 13 residues. Between the trimmed V and J ends, which lost 3 bases and 3 bases, there was a span of 11 bases. Here the CDR3 reads CSARDIRYTEAFF. In DNA form, the CDR3 reads TGCAGTGCTAGGGACATAAGGTACACTGAAGCTTTCTTT.

The table lists this clonotype with many counts. This chain joins TRBV27 and TRBJ1-4, with D possibly matching TRBD1 (5 bases). CDR3 length: 14 amino acids. V lost 5 bases to trimming and J lost 0 bases, with 7 bases between them. Germline V gene data show CDR1 as MNHEY and CDR2 as SMNVEV (reference sequence). The CDR3 DNA reads TGTGCCAGCAGTCGACAGCCAACTAATGAAAAACTGTTTTTT. Translation: CASSRQPTNEKLFF. Filled out from reference TRBV27 and TRBJ1-4, the complete variable domain reads EAQVTQNPRYLITVTGKKLTVTCSQNMNHEYMSWYRQDPGLGLRQIYYSMNVEVTDKGDVPEGYKVSRKEKRNFPLILESPSPNQTSLYFCASSRQPTNEKLFFGSGTQLSVL.

In this sample, this clonotype turned up many times. V is TRBV18 and J is TRBJ2-3, with TRBD2 as a possible D gene (7 bases). Germline lookup yields CDR1 KGHSH and CDR2 LQKENI. V was trimmed by 0 bases and J by 3 bases, leaving 10 bases between them. This CDR3 comprises 15 residues. The DNA for the CDR3 is TGTGCCAGCTCACCACCCAAGGGGGGGACAGATACGCAGTATTTT. This gives the protein CASSPPKGGTDTQYF.

In its sample, this clonotype was seen a few times. The genes are TRBV27 and TRBJ1-6, with D tentatively TRBD1 (5 bases). This CDR3 has 14 residues. Germline-derived CDR1 and CDR2 are MNHEY and SMNVEV (reference sequence). Trimming left V 4 bases short and J 9 bases short, with 13 bases between. The CDR3 loop reads CASSYAGWGSPLHF. CDR3 DNA sequence: TGTGCCAGCAGTTATGCAGGGTGGGGTTCACCCCTCCACTTT.

The V call is TRBV18, the J call TRBJ1-6; D gene uncertain. Trimming pared 3 bases from V and 6 bases from J, leaving 15 bases between. The CDR3 has 16 amino acids. Germline V gene lookup returns CDR1 KGHSH and CDR2 LQKENI. The CDR3 region has the DNA TGTGCCAGCTCACCGTCCGTAAGGAGTACTAATTCACCCCTCCACTTT. Protein product: CASSPSVRSTNSPLHF.

This clonotype was detected many times. The gene calls are TRBV6-5 and TRBJ1-2; possibly TRBD1 for D (6 bases). Germline CDR1 and CDR2: MNHEY and SVGAGI. The V end lost 4 bases, the J end lost 4 bases, and 10 bases lay between the germline ends. The CDR3 has 13 amino acids. CDR3 sequence reads: CASSSRDIYGYTF. The DNA for the CDR3 is TGTGCCAGCAGTTCAAGGGACATCTATGGCTACACCTTC.